This TCR beta chain was captured by sequencing in a study of blood T cells in healthy people across ages. PCR was performed a second time for about 6 to 12 cycles using a sample-barcoded 5' primer and a J-beta primer mix. TCRdb re-called the 5' RACE reads through MiXCR, storing one row per CDR3 protein. The table records about 970,000 distinct CDR3 sequences, approximately 50% of them present only once. Germline loops: CDR1 MDHEN, CDR2 SYDVKM. This CDR3 is 14 amino acids long. V dropped 6 bases and J dropped 3; count of bases not matched to a gene: 7. The chain couples TRBV28 to TRBJ2-7; 8 bases are a match to TRBD1. The sample was blood. This receptor was obtained from a woman in her fifties or sixties in good health. The CDR3 nucleotides read TGTGCCAGCAGGAACAGGGGGAGTTTCTACGAGCAGTACTTC. Translation: CASRNRGSFYEQYF.